Listed below are T cell receptor beta chains from one sample, sequenced in a study of a mutant IDH1 vaccine in newly diagnosed glioma. Antigens for these TCRs are unknown. Assay used: immunoSEQ multiplex PCR; TCRdb lists only in-frame clones, some missing. The table includes about 56,000 clones, over 70% detected once. The source material was PBMCs, sampled from a glioma patient whose treatment included an IDH1 peptide vaccine. These receptors were taken from a man aged 50-59 years with glioma. CDR3s include the opening cysteine and the closing phenylalanine or tryptophan. A D gene is named only where the DNA matches it firmly. Size is stated for part of the rows, as once, few or many counts, or as a class when the clone is expanded.

v_gene	abundance	j_gene	d_gene	CDR3aa	CDR3nt
TRBV7-9	.	TRBJ2-2	TRBD1	CASSLGQGSTGELFF	TGTGCCAGCAGCCTTGGACAGGGTTCCACCGGGGAGCTGTTTTTT
TRBV4-1	.	TRBJ1-2	.	CASSQDRISSNYGYTF	TGCGCCAGCAGCCAAGATCGAATAAGCTCTAACTATGGCTACACCTTC
TRBV29-1	.	TRBJ1-1	.	CSVGGGAEAFF	TGCAGCGTTGGGGGGGGCGCTGAAGCTTTCTTT
TRBV29-1	few	TRBJ1-2	.	CSVGTPFYGYTF	TGCAGCGTTGGGACACCTTTTTATGGCTACACCTTC
TRBV2	.	TRBJ2-1	.	CASSESFGNEQFF	TGTGCCAGCAGTGAAAGCTTCGGCAATGAGCAGTTCTTC
TRBV30	.	TRBJ2-5	TRBD1	CAWSETGGQETQYF	TGTGCCTGGAGTGAAACAGGGGGCCAAGAGACCCAGTACTTC
TRBV6-1	.	TRBJ1-2	.	CASSERAAGGYTF	TGTGCCAGCAGTGAACGGGCTGCGGGCGGCTACACCTTC
TRBV6-1	.	TRBJ2-5	.	CASSVRDGRQETQYF	TGTGCCAGCAGTGTCCGGGATGGCAGACAAGAGACCCAGTACTTC
TRBV19	once	TRBJ1-6	TRBD1	CASSVGQVSNSPLHF	TGTGCCAGTAGTGTTGGACAGGTCTCAAATTCACCCCTCCACTTT
TRBV6-1	.	TRBJ1-5	TRBD1	CASSQGQDNQPQHF	TGTGCCAGTAGTCAGGGACAGGACAATCAGCCCCAGCATTTT
TRBV5-1	.	TRBJ2-2	.	CASSLVGPNEPGELFF	TGCGCCAGCAGCTTGGTCGGGCCGAACGAACCCGGGGAGCTGTTTTTT
TRBV28	.	TRBJ2-2	.	CASSFSANTGELFF	TGTGCCAGCAGTTTTTCGGCAAACACCGGGGAGCTGTTTTTT
TRBV7-2	.	TRBJ1-2	.	CASSPRGYGYTF	TGTGCCAGCAGCCCGAGGGGCTATGGCTACACCTTC
TRBV2	.	TRBJ1-1	.	CASSGGRLNTEAFF	TGTGCCAGCAGTGGAGGTCGGCTTAACACTGAAGCTTTCTTT
TRBV25-1	.	TRBJ2-3	TRBD1	CASSVGTGWTDTQYF	TGTGCCAGCAGTGTCGGGACAGGGTGGACAGATACGCAGTATTTT
TRBV6-5	.	TRBJ2-7	TRBD1	CASSYGQGPVEQYF	TGTGCCAGCAGTTACGGACAGGGGCCCGTCGAGCAGTACTTC
TRBV15	.	TRBJ2-2	TRBD2	CATSVTSGGYTGELFF	TGTGCCACCAGCGTCACTAGCGGGGGGTACACCGGGGAGCTGTTTTTT
TRBV7-2	medium-sized	TRBJ2-3	.	CASSLRGVYSTDTQYF	TGTGCCAGCAGCTTAAGGGGAGTATATAGCACAGATACGCAGTATTTT
TRBV2	once	TRBJ2-5	TRBD2	CASTLAGVETQYF	TGTGCCAGCACACTAGCGGGGGTAGAGACCCAGTACTTC
TRBV5-1	.	TRBJ2-1	.	CASSPGGGNEQFF	TGCGCCAGCAGCCCCGGAGGGGGTAACGAGCAGTTCTTC
TRBV6-5	few	TRBJ1-2	.	CASSPYRKGGYTF	TGTGCCAGCAGTCCCTATCGCAAAGGAGGCTACACCTTC
TRBV4-1	few	TRBJ2-2	TRBD1	CASSQSGTGLTGELFF	TGCGCCAGCAGCCAATCCGGGACAGGGCTCACCGGGGAGCTGTTTTTT
TRBV6-5	.	TRBJ1-2	.	CASSTGNYGYTF	TGTGCCAGCAGCACAGGGAACTATGGCTACACCTTC
TRBV4-2	.	TRBJ2-3	TRBD2	CASSHYSGGTDTQYF	TGTGCCAGCAGCCACTATAGCGGGGGCACAGATACGCAGTATTTT
TRBV15	medium-sized	TRBJ2-1	TRBD2	CATSRETGGSYNEQFF	TGTGCCACCAGCAGAGAAACGGGGGGGAGCTACAATGAGCAGTTCTTC
TRBV7-2	.	TRBJ2-1	TRBD1	CASSLAGQGIGEQFF	TGTGCCAGCAGCTTAGCAGGACAGGGAATTGGTGAGCAGTTCTTC
TRBV7-2	.	TRBJ1-5	TRBD1	CASSQTGKGNQPQHF	TGTGCCAGCAGTCAGACAGGGAAAGGCAATCAGCCCCAGCATTTT
TRBV27	.	TRBJ1-2	TRBD1	CASSLGGQTYGYTF	TGTGCCAGCAGTTTAGGGGGACAGACCTATGGCTACACCTTC
TRBV4-1	.	TRBJ1-4	TRBD1	CASRNPWGQGDEKLFF	TGCGCCAGCAGAAACCCGTGGGGACAGGGAGATGAAAAACTGTTTTTT
TRBV29-1	.	TRBJ1-6	.	CSVQDGLGSPLHF	TGCAGCGTTCAGGACGGGCTGGGTTCACCCCTCCACTTT
TRBV25-1	.	TRBJ2-3	.	CASKRDTQYF	TGTGCCAGCAAGCGAGATACGCAGTATTTT
TRBV19	.	TRBJ1-1	.	CASSIVGATEAFF	TGTGCCAGTAGTATAGTCGGGGCGACTGAAGCTTTCTTT
TRBV28	.	TRBJ1-3	.	CASSLSQGIGNTIYF	TGTGCCAGCAGTTTATCTCAGGGAATTGGGAACACCATATATTTT
TRBV11-2	.	TRBJ1-6	.	CASSFRGMHNSPLHF	TGTGCCAGCAGTTTCAGGGGTATGCATAATTCACCCCTCCACTTT
TRBV7-9	.	TRBJ1-2	TRBD1	CASSTQGGLIGRYGYTF	TGTGCCAGCAGCACCCAGGGGGGCCTCATCGGACGCTATGGCTACACCTTC
TRBV7-6	.	TRBJ1-1	.	CASSLGNSNTEAFF	TGTGCCAGCAGCTTAGGAAACTCGAACACTGAAGCTTTCTTT
TRBV7-8	.	TRBJ1-5	TRBD1	CASSLRNRGPFRQPQHF	TGTGCCAGCAGCTTAAGGAACAGGGGCCCTTTTCGGCAGCCCCAGCATTTT
TRBV9	few	TRBJ1-3	.	CASSVEGGTSGNTIYF	TGTGCCAGCAGCGTCGAGGGAGGGACGTCTGGAAACACCATATATTTT
TRBV29-1	.	TRBJ1-4	.	CSVERQVGEKLFF	TGCAGCGTTGAACGGCAGGTGGGAGAAAAACTGTTTTTT
TRBV5-1	once	TRBJ2-7	.	CASSFTSSSYEQYF	TGCGCCAGCAGTTTCACCTCCAGCTCCTACGAGCAGTACTTC
TRBV5-6	.	TRBJ1-5	.	CASSLYLGQPQHF	TGTGCCAGCAGCTTATATCTGGGACAGCCCCAGCATTTT
TRBV9	.	TRBJ2-6	.	CASSLLGGNTVLTF	TGTGCCAGCAGCCTCTTGGGGGGAAATACCGTCCTGACTTTC
TRBV7-6	many	TRBJ1-1	.	CASSPGEDTEAFF	TGTGCCAGCAGCCCAGGGGAGGACACTGAAGCTTTCTTT
TRBV30	.	TRBJ1-4	.	CAWGETMTNEKLFF	TGTGCCTGGGGGGAGACTATGACTAATGAAAAACTGTTTTTT
TRBV2	.	TRBJ1-1	.	CASTIGGAKNTEAFF	TGTGCCAGCACCATAGGGGGGGCAAAGAACACTGAAGCTTTCTTT
TRBV27	.	TRBJ2-1	TRBD1	CASSPGQGRAENEQFF	TGTGCCAGCAGTCCCGGACAGGGACGGGCGGAAAATGAGCAGTTCTTC
TRBV5-4	.	TRBJ1-4	.	CASSLANEKLFF	TGTGCCAGCAGCTTGGCCAATGAAAAACTGTTTTTT